This T cell receptor (beta chain) is drawn from a study of blood T cell repertoires in COVID-19. Study in general: T cells, B-cell-depleted T cells, or PBMCs supplied cDNA or gDNA.

There are 15 residues in the CDR3. Losses at the gene ends were 1 base for V and 2 bases for J; bases not matched to a gene: 5. In germline, CDR1 is SGHAT, CDR2 FQNNGV. As processed by the authors: Estimation of nucleated cell counts relied on the amplification of reference gene primers. The repertoire was sequenced with immunoSEQ multiplex PCR; TCRdb's copy has only in-frame clones and lacks some. Clonal size and the V and J genes are those of that table, whereas D and trimming came from the DNA. The table lists 200,000 to 250,000 clones, about nine tenths of them singletons. Seattle's enrolled individuals joined amid active infection and were then monitored longitudinally.

The source material was peripheral blood. The receptor comes from a man aged 25 to 40 with COVID-19, enrolled during active disease. The chain joins TRBV11-2 to TRBJ2-7, with 7 bases lining up with TRBD2. The CDR3 sequence is CASSLGLADTYEQYF. The CDR3 DNA is TGTGCCAGCAGCTTAGGCCTAGCGGACACCTACGAGCAGTACTTC.